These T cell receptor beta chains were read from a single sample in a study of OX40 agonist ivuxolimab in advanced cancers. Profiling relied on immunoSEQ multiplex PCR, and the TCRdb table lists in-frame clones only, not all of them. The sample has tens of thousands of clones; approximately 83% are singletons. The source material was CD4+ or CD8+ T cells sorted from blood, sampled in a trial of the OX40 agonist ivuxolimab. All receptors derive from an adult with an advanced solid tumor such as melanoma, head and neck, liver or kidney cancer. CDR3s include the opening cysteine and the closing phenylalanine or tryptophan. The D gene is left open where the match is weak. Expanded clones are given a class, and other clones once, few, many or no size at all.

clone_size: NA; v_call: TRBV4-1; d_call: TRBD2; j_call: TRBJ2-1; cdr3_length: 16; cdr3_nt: TGCGCCAGCAGCCAAGTAGGAGCGGGGGGGCCGAATGAGCAGTTCTTC; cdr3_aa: CASSQVGAGGPNEQFF
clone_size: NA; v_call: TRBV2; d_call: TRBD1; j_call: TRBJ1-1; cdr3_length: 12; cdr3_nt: TGTGCCTCCGGACAGGGGGACACTGAAGCTTTCTTT; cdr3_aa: CASGQGDTEAFF
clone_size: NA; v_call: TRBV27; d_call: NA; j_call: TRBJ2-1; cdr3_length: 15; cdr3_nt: TGTGCCAGCAGTTCACCGGGCCCGGCGCACAATGAGCAGTTCTTC; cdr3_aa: CASSSPGPAHNEQFF
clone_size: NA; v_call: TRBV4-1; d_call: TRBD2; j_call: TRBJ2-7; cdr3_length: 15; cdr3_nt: TGCGCCAGCAGCCCGATGAGCGGGAGGGTCTACGAGCAGTACTTC; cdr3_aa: CASSPMSGRVYEQYF
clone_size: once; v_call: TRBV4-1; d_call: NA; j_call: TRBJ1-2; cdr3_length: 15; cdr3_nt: TGCGCCAGCAGCCAAGCTGGACAGCCTAACTATGGCTACACCTTC; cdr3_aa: CASSQAGQPNYGYTF
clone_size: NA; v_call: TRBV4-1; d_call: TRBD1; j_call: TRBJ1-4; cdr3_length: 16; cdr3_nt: TGCGCCAGCAGCCAAGGACCCGGGACAGGGTTCGAAAAACTGTTTTTT; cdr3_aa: CASSQGPGTGFEKLFF
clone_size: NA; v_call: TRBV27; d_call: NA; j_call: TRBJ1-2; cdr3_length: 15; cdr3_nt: TGTGCCAGCAGTTTATCGTTTGGGCAGGTGGAAGGCTACACCTTC; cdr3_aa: CASSLSFGQVEGYTF
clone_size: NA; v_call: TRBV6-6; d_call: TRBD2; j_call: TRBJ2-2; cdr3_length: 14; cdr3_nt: TGTGCCAGCAGTTTGGCTAGCGGGGGCGGGGAGCTGTTTTTT; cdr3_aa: CASSLASGGGELFF
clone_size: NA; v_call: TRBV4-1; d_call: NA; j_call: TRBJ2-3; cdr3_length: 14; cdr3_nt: TGCGCCAGCAGCCAGGAAATTTCGACAGATACGCAGTATTTT; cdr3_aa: CASSQEISTDTQYF
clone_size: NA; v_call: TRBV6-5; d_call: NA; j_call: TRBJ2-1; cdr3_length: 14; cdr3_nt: TGTGCCAGCAGTGCGACGGGGGCCCACAATGAGCAGTTCTTC; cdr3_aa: CASSATGAHNEQFF
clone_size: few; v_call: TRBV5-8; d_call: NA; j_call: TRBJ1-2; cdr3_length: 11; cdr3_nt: TGTGCCAGCAGCTTGGGGGTTGGCTACACCTTC; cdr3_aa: CASSLGVGYTF
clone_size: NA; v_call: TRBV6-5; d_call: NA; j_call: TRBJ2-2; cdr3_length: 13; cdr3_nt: TGTGCCAGCAGTTCCGCGGGGCCCGGGGAGCTGTTTTTT; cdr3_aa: CASSSAGPGELFF
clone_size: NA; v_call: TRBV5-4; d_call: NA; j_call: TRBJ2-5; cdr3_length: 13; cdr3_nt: TGTGCCAGCAGCCCGGAGAGTCTAACGGACCAGTACTTC; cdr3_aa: CASSPESLTDQYF
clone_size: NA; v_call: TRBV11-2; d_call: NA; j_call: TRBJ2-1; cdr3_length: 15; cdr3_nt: TGTGCCAGCAGCCCGAATCGAGGGTCCTACAATGAGCAGTTCTTC; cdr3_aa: CASSPNRGSYNEQFF